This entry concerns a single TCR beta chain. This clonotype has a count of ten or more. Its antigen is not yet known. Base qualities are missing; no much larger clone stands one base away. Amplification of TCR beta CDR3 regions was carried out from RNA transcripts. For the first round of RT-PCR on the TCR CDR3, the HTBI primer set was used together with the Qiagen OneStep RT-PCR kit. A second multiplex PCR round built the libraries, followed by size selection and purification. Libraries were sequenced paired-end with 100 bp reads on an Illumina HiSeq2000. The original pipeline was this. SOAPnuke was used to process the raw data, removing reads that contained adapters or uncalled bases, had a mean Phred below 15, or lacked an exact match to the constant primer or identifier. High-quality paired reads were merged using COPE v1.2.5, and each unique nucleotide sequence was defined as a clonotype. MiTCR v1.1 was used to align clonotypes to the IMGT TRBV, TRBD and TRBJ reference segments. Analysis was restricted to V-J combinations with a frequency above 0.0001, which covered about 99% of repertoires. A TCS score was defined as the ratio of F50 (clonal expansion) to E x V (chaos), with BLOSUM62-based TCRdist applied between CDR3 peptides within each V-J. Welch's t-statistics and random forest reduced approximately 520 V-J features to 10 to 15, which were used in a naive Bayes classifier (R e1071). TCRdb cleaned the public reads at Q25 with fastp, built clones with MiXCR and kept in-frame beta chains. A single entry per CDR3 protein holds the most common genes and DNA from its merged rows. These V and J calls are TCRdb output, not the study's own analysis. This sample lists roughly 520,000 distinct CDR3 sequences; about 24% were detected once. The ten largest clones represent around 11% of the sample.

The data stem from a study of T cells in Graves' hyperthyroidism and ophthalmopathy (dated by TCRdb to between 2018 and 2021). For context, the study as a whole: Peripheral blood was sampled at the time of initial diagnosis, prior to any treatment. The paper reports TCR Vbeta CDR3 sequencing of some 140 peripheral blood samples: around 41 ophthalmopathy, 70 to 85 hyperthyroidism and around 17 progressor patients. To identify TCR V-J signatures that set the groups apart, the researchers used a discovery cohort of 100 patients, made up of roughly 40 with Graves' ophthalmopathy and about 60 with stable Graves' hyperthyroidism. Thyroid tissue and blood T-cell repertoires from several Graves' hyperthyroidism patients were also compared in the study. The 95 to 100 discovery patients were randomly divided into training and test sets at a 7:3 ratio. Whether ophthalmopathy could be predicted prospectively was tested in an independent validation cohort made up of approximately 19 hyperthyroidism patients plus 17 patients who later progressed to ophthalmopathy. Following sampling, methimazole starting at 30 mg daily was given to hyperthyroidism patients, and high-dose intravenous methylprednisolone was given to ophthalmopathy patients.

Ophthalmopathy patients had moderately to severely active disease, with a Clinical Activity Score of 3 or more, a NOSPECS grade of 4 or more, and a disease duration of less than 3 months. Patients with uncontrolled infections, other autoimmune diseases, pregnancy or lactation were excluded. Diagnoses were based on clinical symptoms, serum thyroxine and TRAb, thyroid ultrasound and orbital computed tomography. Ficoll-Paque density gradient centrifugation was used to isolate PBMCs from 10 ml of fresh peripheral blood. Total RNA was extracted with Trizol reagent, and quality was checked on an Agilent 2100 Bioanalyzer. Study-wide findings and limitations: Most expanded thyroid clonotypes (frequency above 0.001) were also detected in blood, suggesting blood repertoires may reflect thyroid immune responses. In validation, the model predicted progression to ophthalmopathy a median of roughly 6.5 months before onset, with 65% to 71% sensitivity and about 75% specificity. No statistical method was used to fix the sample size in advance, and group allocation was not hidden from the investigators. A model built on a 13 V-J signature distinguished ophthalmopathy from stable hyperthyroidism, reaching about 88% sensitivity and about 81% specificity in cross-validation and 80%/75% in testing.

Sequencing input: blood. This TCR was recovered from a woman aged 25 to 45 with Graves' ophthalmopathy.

CDR3 region: CASSRSSYLQETQYF. In nucleotides, the sequence is TGTGCCAGCAGCCGTAGCAGCTACCTTCAAGAGACCCAGTACTTC. The chain uses TRBV9 and TRBJ2-5; the D gene lacks a confident call. The CDR3 runs 15 residues from the cysteine to the phenylalanine. Only the CDR3 portion is preserved as DNA: 45 bases, with reading frame beginning at the first base. V is reduced by 4 bases and J by 2 bases, leaving a spacing of 15 bases between them. Based on the germline V gene, the CDR1 and CDR2 sequences are SGDLS and YYNGEE.